The rows below give T cell receptor beta chains drawn from one sample of a study of T cell responses to AZD1222 COVID-19 vaccine. Clones were sequenced by immunoSEQ multiplex PCR, and TCRdb holds only the in-frame ones, with some missing. The data show roughly 180,000 clones, approximately 90% seen once. The source material was peripheral blood, sampled on day 0 of AZD1222 vaccination. The receptors here all came from an adult in good health. Each CDR3 is given with its conserved first and last residue. The D gene is left open where the match is weak. For some rows the clone size is stated as once, few or many, or as a class when expanded; others skip it.

clone_size d_call j_call v_call cdr3_nt cdr3_aa
. . TRBJ2-1 TRBV7-9 TGTGCCAGCAGCTTAGGTTTAGTACAGGATTACAATGAGCAGTTCTTC CASSLGLVQDYNEQFF
. . TRBJ1-1 TRBV19 TGTGCCAGTGAGTCAGGCGGCATGAACACTGAAGCTTTCTTT CASESGGMNTEAFF
. TRBD1 TRBJ1-2 TRBV28 TGTGCCAGCAGGTTTTTGGGGACAGGGGAAAATGGCTACACCTTC CASRFLGTGENGYTF
. TRBD1 TRBJ1-2 TRBV3-1/TRBV3-2 TGTGCCAGCAGTATAAAAAACAGGGGTGGCTACACCTTC CASSIKNRGGYTF
. . TRBJ2-1 TRBV9 TGTGCCAGCAGCCCGAGGGGGGGAGAGCAGTTCTTC CASSPRGGEQFF
. TRBD1 TRBJ1-1 TRBV9 TGTGCCAGCAGCACACCACCGGGACAGGGGATGAACACTGAAGCTTTCTTT CASSTPPGQGMNTEAFF
. . TRBJ1-2 TRBV10-2 TGCGCCAGCAGTGAGTTGCAGAGCTATGGCTACACCTTC CASSELQSYGYTF
. . TRBJ2-7 TRBV5-1 TGCGCCAGCAGCTTGGGGGACGGGTTAACCTACGAGCAGTACTTC CASSLGDGLTYEQYF
. . TRBJ2-7 TRBV5-1 TGCGCCAGCAGCTTTGGGTTTTGGGCGGACTCCTACGAGCAGTACTTC CASSFGFWADSYEQYF
. TRBD1 TRBJ1-2 TRBV11-2 TGTGCCAGCAGCCCCGGATGGGACAGGGGTGGCTACACCTTC CASSPGWDRGGYTF
. TRBD1 TRBJ1-1 TRBV7-2 TGTGCCAGCAGCGGACAGGTGATCACTGAAGCTTTCTTT CASSGQVITEAFF
. . TRBJ1-6 TRBV15 TGTGCCACCAGCAGAGAGGACAGCGCCCTCCACTTT CATSREDSALHF
. TRBD2 TRBJ2-7 TRBV30 TGTGCCGGGGGACTAGCGGGAGTCTCCTACGAGCAGTACTTC CAGGLAGVSYEQYF
. . TRBJ1-5 TRBV7-3 TGTGCCAGCAGCCGGGACGGACCTAGCAATCAGCCCCAGCATTTT CASSRDGPSNQPQHF
. . TRBJ1-1 TRBV14 TGTGCCAGCAGCCAGGTCAGCGAGAACACTGAAGCTTTCTTT CASSQVSENTEAFF
. . TRBJ1-4 TRBV6-6 TGTGCCAGCAGTTACGAACAGGGAGGGGATGAAAAACTGTTTTTT CASSYEQGGDEKLFF
. . TRBJ1-4 TRBV30 TGTGCCTTTTCTTTCGGACGGAGGGAAAAACTGTTTTTT CAFSFGRREKLFF
once . TRBJ1-2 TRBV6-5 TGTGCCAGCAGTTACTCGGAGGGTGGGGGCGATGGCTACACCTTC CASSYSEGGGDGYTF
. TRBD1 TRBJ2-2 TRBV5-1 TGCGCCAGCAGCTTGGAGGGACAGGCGAACACCGGGGAGCTGTTTTTT CASSLEGQANTGELFF
. . TRBJ1-5 TRBV6-2/TRBV6-3 TGTGCCAGCAGTTACGGCGGGGGGGGAAGCAATCAGCCCCAGCATTTT CASSYGGGGSNQPQHF
. . TRBJ1-6 TRBV5-4 TGTGCCAGCAGCACCCGGACAGCGAATAATTCACCCCTCCACTTT CASSTRTANNSPLHF
once TRBD1 TRBJ1-5 TRBV2 TGTGCCAGCAGTGAAGACAGGGGCCATAGTCAGCCCCAGCATTTT CASSEDRGHSQPQHF
. . TRBJ1-1 TRBV9 TGTGCCAGCAGCGTAGATTCGAACACTGAAGCTTTCTTT CASSVDSNTEAFF
. . TRBJ1-2 TRBV19 TGTGCCAGTAGTACCCGCCGGGACCCGGGGGGCTACACCTTC CASSTRRDPGGYTF
. . TRBJ1-1 TRBV5-1 TGCGCCAGCAGCTCGGGGGACGTAGAAACTGAAGCTTTCTTT CASSSGDVETEAFF
. . TRBJ1-3 TRBV15 TGTGCCACCAGCAGGGGAGAGCCTGGAAACACCATATATTTT CATSRGEPGNTIYF
. TRBD1 TRBJ1-2 TRBV3-1/TRBV3-2 TGTGCCAGCAGCCAAAGTCCACAGGGGGCGGGTAACTATGGCTACACCTTC CASSQSPQGAGNYGYTF
. . TRBJ1-2 TRBV7-8 TGTGCCAGCAGCTTAGGGGACAACCCCTATGGCTACACCTTC CASSLGDNPYGYTF
. . TRBJ1-3 TRBV6-5 TGTGCCGTTACCTTCCTGGCCGTCTCTGGAAACACCATATATTTT CAVTFLAVSGNTIYF
. . TRBJ2-5 TRBV3-1/TRBV3-2 TGTGCCAGCAGCCACTCAGTGAGACAAGAGACCCAGTACTTC CASSHSVRQETQYF
. . TRBJ1-5 TRBV12-3/TRBV12-4 TGTGCCAGCAAAGGCAGGAGCAATCAGCCCCAGCATTTT CASKGRSNQPQHF
. TRBD2 TRBJ2-2 TRBV10-3 TGTGCCATCAGTGAGTCGAGACTAGCGGGAGGGGAGCTGTTTTTT CAISESRLAGGELFF
. . TRBJ1-4 TRBV6-5 TGTGCCAGCAGGAACAGATACAATGAAAAACTGTTTTTT CASRNRYNEKLFF
. . TRBJ2-5 TRBV30 TGTGCCTGGAGTGGCGGAGGGAAAGAGACCCAGTACTTC CAWSGGGKETQYF
few . TRBJ2-1 TRBV6-4 TGTGCCAGCAGTGAAGCGCTAGACTTATCCTACAATGAGCAGTTCTTC CASSEALDLSYNEQFF
once . TRBJ2-3 TRBV19 TGTGCCAGTAGTACAGGGAACACAGATACGCAGTATTTT CASSTGNTDTQYF
. . TRBJ1-2 TRBV6-1 TGTGCCAGCAGTGAACCCGGCAGAGCTGGCTACACCTTC CASSEPGRAGYTF
. . TRBJ2-2 TRBV19 TGTGCCAGTAGTCCCGTAGGGAATTTCCTCCGGGAGCTGTTTTTT CASSPVGNFLRELFF
few TRBD1 TRBJ1-1 TRBV28 TGTGCCAGCAGTCTACCGGGACAGTTGAACACTGAAGCTTTCTTT CASSLPGQLNTEAFF
. TRBD2 TRBJ2-7 TRBV5-6 TGTGCCAGCAGCTTTCGGACTAGCGTACCCTACGAGCAGTACTTC CASSFRTSVPYEQYF
. TRBD1 TRBJ2-7 TRBV19 TGTGCCAGTAGCTTCGGACAGGGGGACGAGCAGTACTTC CASSFGQGDEQYF